This paragraph covers one T cell receptor beta chain sequence. The antigen this receptor binds is unknown. Per-base qualities were not stored, and no clone one base away is much larger. This specimen belongs to a study of cytomegalovirus exposure and HLA in healthy donors (dated by TCRdb to the late 2010s). For the wider study: According to an earlier analysis of around 600 of the donors, about 179 million T cells yielded over 100 million unique TCR beta sequences and less than 300 Gb of sequence data. An early release covering roughly 640 HLA-typed donors comprised roughly 300 gigabases of sequencing data and tens of millions of unique TCR sequences. Of the roughly 390 genotyped donors, 81% were placed in the genetic ancestry cluster associated with self-reported Caucasian donors. The aim of the study was to test whether cataloging public T cell receptors could identify signatures of past pathogen exposure. Using immunosequencing, the study profiled T cell repertoires from 666 subjects and related those repertoires to cytomegalovirus serostatus. Besides the first cohort of 666 subjects, a separate validation cohort made up of about 120 different subjects was used. To predict cytomegalovirus infection status, the study combined high-throughput TCR immunosequencing, statistical association of individual TCRs with disease status, and machine learning. To study patterns of TCR occurrence, a later analysis re-analyzed previously published TCR beta repertoires from 666 donors and added high-resolution HLA genotyping. Rather than drawing on any new phenotypic data, the later analysis identified candidate immune exposures from TCR beta sequences and the way those sequences occurred across donors. To decide whether each TCR beta V gene segment behaved as functional or pseudogenic, an earlier analysis of some 580 of the donors relied on high-throughput TCR beta sequencing. Alongside the repertoire data, information on donor age, sex, ethnicity and CMV serostatus was compiled. Genome-wide SNP genotypes for about 65% of the 666 donors were used in a later genetic analysis, which treated that subset as a discovery cohort. All discovery cohort repertoires had been generated on a single sequencing platform. Both class I and class II loci were covered by HLA typing, at four-digit resolution. The number of donors typed differed by locus, with about 629-630 for A, B, C, DRB1 and DQB1, 522 for DQA1, 600 to 610 for DPA1, and 450 to 480 for DPB1. Because of strong linkage in the cohort, roughly 5 DR-DQ haplotypes were treated as single units for association and clustering. Among a few hundred genotyped donors of the cohort, an average of approximately 240,000 unique TCR beta nucleotide sequences were sequenced per donor, approximately 20% of them non-productive.

Findings and caveats that apply to the study as a whole: In a later genetic analysis, a missense DCLRE1C variant was associated with V-gene and J-gene trimming of TCR beta chains, and the association was replicated in an independent cohort. While some public TCRs were present in many individuals, most TCR sequences turned up only very rarely across donors. According to a later analysis, most CMV-associated TCR beta chains appeared to be HLA-restricted, and the HLA associations seemed to be driven largely by CMV exposure. The authors suggested that the approach could potentially be generalized to other disease states and immunological phenotypes. For the cohort, immune exposure information was limited to CMV serostatus. Cytomegalovirus status was reported to be diagnosed by the classifier with high specificity and sensitivity in both the original and validation cohorts. Specific HLA alleles were associated with over 15,000 TCR beta sequences at a false discovery rate of 0.05 in a later analysis. Presence/absence analyses assumed roughly uniform sequencing depth across donors, an assumption that may not hold. A cluster of highly shared sequence variants was judged likely to represent a technical artifact of the sequencing pipeline. In an earlier analysis of around 600 of the donors, most TCR beta V segments appeared in productive rearrangements about 87% or about 30% of the time, broadly matching IMGT annotations. Only TCR beta chains were sequenced in this cohort, and the absence of alpha or paired-chain data limited detectable features. The 87-base-pair reads could not distinguish some IMGT-functional V segments, including TRBV6-2 and TRBV6-3, so those segments were excluded. Correlated functional status among segregating V segments might be attributable to linkage disequilibrium, but an unknown experimental factor could not be ruled out. The study listed 164 TCR beta chains as associated with cytomegalovirus. Because counts were too low, fewer than 20 rarely observed V segments, including chromosome 9 orphons, were excluded from the earlier analysis of several hundred of the donors. A later analysis reported that several top co-occurrence clusters appeared linked to parvovirus B19, influenza, CMV and Epstein-Barr virus. In vitro tests confirmed that three of the cytomegalovirus-associated TCR beta chains recognize cytomegalovirus antigens. A further reported finding was that TCR beta sequences accurately predicted the HLA-A and HLA-B alleles for most subjects in the first cohort. In a later analysis, HLA-associated TCR beta chains showed more clonal expansion and lower generation probabilities than non-associated chains that were equally common. Assigning TCR associations to individual alleles was difficult when HLA alleles, especially DR and DQ, strongly co-occurred. A later analysis found that TCR association rates varied across HLA loci, with DRB1 alleles showing the most associated TCRs and HLA-C alleles the fewest. A later genetic analysis reported fewer N-insertions in productive TCRs among donors in an Asian-associated ancestry cluster than the roughly 700-donor mean. Because HLA typing was unavailable for some donors at each locus, only the typed subset was used in association tests.

The cohort comprised 550 to 700 healthy bone marrow donors. Cohort members were all nominally healthy when sampled, although unrecorded immune exposures were likely present. The donor tested CMV seronegative, placing the donor among the 350 or so seronegative members of the cohort. Every donor gave a peripheral blood sample, and the peripheral blood mononuclear cells from that sample were used for TCR beta sequencing. Genomic DNA was extracted from the blood cell samples with the Qiagen DNeasy Blood Extraction Kit. V is pruned by 8 bases and J by 12 bases, leaving 16 bases of the junction without a gene match. The germline V gene yields SNHLY for CDR1 and FYNNEI for CDR2. Including cysteine and phenylalanine, the CDR3 has 15 amino acids. Kept here is only the CDR3 DNA, which spans 45 bases and is read in frame from base 1. Libraries were constructed by the immunoSEQ multiplex PCR assay. For the multiplex PCR, a mixture combining 60 forward primers for TCR Vbeta segments and 13 reverse primers for TCR Jbeta segments was used. The CDR3 region of rearranged TCR beta genes was amplified from genomic DNA by a multiplex PCR assay. The Illumina HiSeq System was used to sequence the amplified TCR beta libraries as 87-base-pair reads. Processing in the source paper ran as follows. A later analysis counted approximately 74 million unique TCR beta chains across the 550 to 750 repertoires, and some 12 million of these chains were shared by at least two donors. To remove PCR and sequencing errors, raw reads were error-corrected and collapsed into unique sequences using a nearest-neighbor algorithm that merged closely related sequences. To assign V, D and J gene segments, CDR3 sequences were aligned to IMGT reference sequences. Each retained sequence needed at least a six-nucleotide match to both a V gene segment and a J gene segment. Rearrangements were called productive when the CDR3 lacked stop codons and stayed in frame with V and J; all others were non-productive. CDR3 was defined by IMGT convention, running from the second conserved V-encoded cysteine to the conserved J-encoded phenylalanine. Sequences without an unambiguous match to a single V gene segment were excluded from the earlier analysis of about 600 of the donors. In an earlier analysis of 587 of the donors, a V segment was called functional when productive rearrangements were above 56.7%, and segregating when the standard deviation between donors exceeded 5%. A statistical classification framework was built for diagnosing cytomegalovirus status from the catalog of TCR beta chain sequences. In a later analysis, V and J genes were assigned by comparing TCR nucleotide sequences against IMGT/GENE-DB human TR gene sequences. In a later analysis, CDR3 sequences and most-parsimonious VDJ recombination scenarios were assigned using the TCRdist pipeline. In a later analysis, each TCR beta chain was defined by its CDR3 amino acid sequence together with its V-gene family, and reads lacking a unique V-gene family were excluded. In a later analysis, a few hundred highly shared, low-generation-probability nucleotide sequences were removed to address suspected cross-contamination and a sequencing artifact. A later analysis calculated a clonal expansion index for each public chain from normalized within-repertoire ranks of inferred template counts. A later analysis computed generation probabilities with a VDJ recombination model fitted to out-of-frame rearrangements, and checked the results against IGoR. Hypergeometric tests were used in a later analysis to score TCR-TCR, TCR-HLA and TCR-CMV co-occurrence, with a repertoire-size bias correction applied to the TCR pairs. A later analysis estimated false discovery rates by permuting HLA or CMV assignments 20 times. A later analysis grouped co-occurring TCRs with DBSCAN, adding TCRdist sequence similarity when clustering within HLA-allele-positive subsets. Repertoires with fewer than 30,000 or more than 120,000 public chains were left out of co-occurrence clustering, as were roughly five repertoires with anomalous nucleotide sharing. As stored in TCRdb, this immuneACCESS dataset retains in-frame rearrangements with V and J assigned. A fraction of the clones does not appear; measured against another copy, unresolved V genes explain less than half of the discrepancy, and the remainder lacks a known reason. V, J and clone size derive from that table, while D and trimming were established from the DNA sequence. This sample has about 81,000 clones in its table, and 85% to 90% of those were observed once. The ten largest clones take up approximately 2.2% of the sample.

This chain joins TRBV2 to TRBJ2-1, and 10 junctional nucleotides match TRBD1. This clonotype was obtained from a man between 18 and 35 years old in good health and CMV-seronegative. Sequenced input: PBMCs. This receptor carries the CDR3 CASPDGGTGDVGQFF. The DNA sequence is as follows: TGTGCCAGCCCCGATGGGGGGACAGGGGATGTAGGGCAGTTCTTC.